Listed below are T cell receptor beta chains from one sample, sequenced in a study of vaccination and CD4 T cells after COVID-19. A single record per CDR3 protein comes from TCRdb applying MiXCR to the PCR reads. The sample yields 12,000 or so distinct CDR3 sequences, 75% seen once. These receptors lack a known antigen. Material: CD4+ T cells from blood, cultured in vitro. The source is a human donor who had recovered from COVID-19. Both conserved end residues are part of each CDR3. A D gene is named only where the DNA matches it firmly. Expanded clones are given a class, and other clones once, few, many or no size at all.

D,size,V,J,DNA,CDR3
NA,NA,TRBV27,TRBJ1-2,TGTGCCAGCAGTCCTCAGACCAGTGGTTATGGCTACACCTTC,CASSPQTSGYGYTF
NA,NA,TRBV15,TRBJ2-4,TGTGCCACCAGCAGAGACAAGGCAAACATTCAGTACTTC,CATSRDKANIQYF
NA,NA,TRBV14,TRBJ2-2,TGTGCCAGCAGCCAAGATAGGGGACTCCGCGGCACCGGGGAGCTGTTTTTT,CASSQDRGLRGTGELFF
NA,few,TRBV6-2/TRBV6-3,TRBJ1-6,TGTGCCAGCAGTTACCGACCTCGGACACGGGGTGGTAATTCACCCCTCCACTTT,CASSYRPRTRGGNSPLHF
TRBD1,NA,TRBV7-9,TRBJ1-6,TGTGCCAGCAGCGCGAAGGGACAGCTGAATACTTCACCCCTCCACTTT,CASSAKGQLNTSPLHF
NA,once,TRBV7-2,TRBJ2-7,TGTGCCAGCAGCAAAAGTACTGACAGCTACGAGCAGTACTTC,CASSKSTDSYEQYF
TRBD2,NA,TRBV15,TRBJ2-5,TGTGCCACCAGCACCGGAAGCGGGAGGGCCGCGTGGGAGACCCAGTACTTC,CATSTGSGRAAWETQYF
NA,NA,TRBV20-1,TRBJ1-1,TGCAGTGTATCGGCGGGCCTCGAAGCTTTCTTT,CSVSAGLEAFF
NA,NA,TRBV12-3/TRBV12-4,TRBJ1-6,TGTGCCAGCAGCCCCCACAGGGACTATAATTCACCCCTCCACTTT,CASSPHRDYNSPLHF
NA,few,TRBV2,TRBJ1-1,TGTGCCAGCAGCCAAACAGGGTTGACTGAAGCTTTCTTT,CASSQTGLTEAFF
TRBD1,NA,TRBV19,TRBJ2-1,TGTGCCAGTACGGGACAGGCCCTAAATGAGCAGTTCTTC,CASTGQALNEQFF
NA,NA,TRBV6-5,TRBJ1-5,TGTGCCAGCAGTTACCGTAGCAATCAGCCCCAGCATTTT,CASSYRSNQPQHF
TRBD2,NA,TRBV20-1,TRBJ2-1,TGCAGTGCTCTCAGCGGGAGGGCCGGGAATGAGCAGTTCTTC,CSALSGRAGNEQFF
NA,NA,TRBV7-2,TRBJ2-1,TGTGCCAGCAGCTTAGTTCGGGAGAATGAGCAGTTCTTC,CASSLVRENEQFF
NA,NA,TRBV2,TRBJ1-2,TGTGCCAGCATGAGGGGTGAGGGATATGGCTACACCTTC,CASMRGEGYGYTF
NA,NA,TRBV7-2,TRBJ2-2,TGTGCCAGCAGCTTAGTCGGACTGGCCACCGGGGAGCTGTTTTTT,CASSLVGLATGELFF
NA,NA,TRBV15,TRBJ1-5,TGTGCCACCAGTTCACAGATGGACCAGCCCCAGCATTTT,CATSSQMDQPQHF
TRBD2,NA,TRBV6-1,TRBJ2-1,TGTGCCACCCTAGCGGGAGTCGGCAATGAGCAGTTCTTC,CATLAGVGNEQFF
TRBD1,NA,TRBV7-3,TRBJ2-1,TGTGCCAGCAGCGTGGGACAGGGGGTGGACAATGAGCAGTTCTTC,CASSVGQGVDNEQFF
NA,few,TRBV7-6,TRBJ2-7,TGTGCCAGCAGCTTAGGGCTAGCCTACGAGCAGTACTTC,CASSLGLAYEQYF
TRBD2,once,TRBV7-2,TRBJ2-5,TGTGCCAGCAGCTTGGGACTAGAGGAGACCCAGTACTTC,CASSLGLEETQYF
TRBD2,NA,TRBV7-9,TRBJ2-7,TGTGCCAGCAGCTTAGGACTAGCCTTCAACGAGCAGTACTTC,CASSLGLAFNEQYF
TRBD1,NA,TRBV7-2,TRBJ1-1,TGTGCCAGCAGCTTATACGGGACAGGGGTGTTGAACACTGAAGCTTTCTTT,CASSLYGTGVLNTEAFF
NA,few,TRBV7-2,TRBJ2-1,TGTGCCAGCACCCCGGGACCAGGGTATGAGCAGTTCTTC,CASTPGPGYEQFF
TRBD1,few,TRBV20-1,TRBJ1-6,TGCAGTGCTAGTGACAGGGGATCACCCCTCCACTTT,CSASDRGSPLHF
NA,NA,TRBV19,TRBJ2-3,TGTGCCAGTAGGGCCTGGGGAAGCACAGATACGCAGTATTTT,CASRAWGSTDTQYF
NA,NA,TRBV18,TRBJ1-2,TGTGCCAGCTCACCATTGGGGCACTATGGCTACACCTTC,CASSPLGHYGYTF
TRBD1,once,TRBV6-2/TRBV6-3,TRBJ1-5,TGTGCCAGCACTACGACAGGGGGTCAGCCCCAGCATTTT,CASTTTGGQPQHF
NA,NA,TRBV6-2/TRBV6-3,TRBJ1-1,TGTGCCAGCAGGCATGATAAGAGGTCGAACACTGAAGCTTTCTTT,CASRHDKRSNTEAFF
NA,NA,TRBV7-3,TRBJ1-3,TGTGCCAGCAGCTCTGCCCCTGGAAACACCATATATTTT,CASSSAPGNTIYF
TRBD1,NA,TRBV6-5,TRBJ1-5,TGTGCCAGCAGTTCCGGGACAGGGTTTCGCAATCAGCCCCAGCATTTT,CASSSGTGFRNQPQHF
NA,NA,TRBV15,TRBJ2-2,TGTGCCACCAGCAGAGATGTAGGGACGGGAGGGGAGCTGTTTTTT,CATSRDVGTGGELFF
NA,once,TRBV19,TRBJ2-2,TGTGCCAGTAGCCGCCGGACCGATTATATGGGCGGGGAGCTGTTTTTT,CASSRRTDYMGGELFF
NA,NA,TRBV21-1,TRBJ2-3,TGTGCCAGCAGCATGCCTAGCGGCATTACGCAGTATTTT,CASSMPSGITQYF
NA,NA,TRBV12-3/TRBV12-4,TRBJ2-7,TGTGCCAGCAGTTTCGGCGTTTCACCATCCTACGAGCAGTACTTC,CASSFGVSPSYEQYF
NA,NA,TRBV12-3/TRBV12-4,TRBJ1-5,TGTGCCAGCAGCCGGGATATTAGAAACAATCAGCCCCAGCATTTT,CASSRDIRNNQPQHF
TRBD2,medium-sized,TRBV15,TRBJ2-7,TGTGCCACCAGCAGAGATGAGGCGGGAGGGCGCTACGAGCAGTACTTC,CATSRDEAGGRYEQYF
NA,NA,TRBV28,TRBJ1-2,TGTGCCAGCAGTTACGACAGTGTAGCTAACTATGGCTACACCTTC,CASSYDSVANYGYTF
NA,NA,TRBV7-2,TRBJ1-2,TGTGCCAGCAGCTTAGTGTTGCCCGGGGTGTATGGCTACACCTTC,CASSLVLPGVYGYTF
TRBD2,NA,TRBV5-1,TRBJ2-4,TGCGCCAGCAGCACAAACGGGGAGGGGGCCAAAAACATTCAGTACTTC,CASSTNGEGAKNIQYF
NA,NA,TRBV4-3,TRBJ1-5,TGCGCCAGCAGCCGGAACAGGGCTAACAATCAGCCCCAGCATTTT,CASSRNRANNQPQHF
NA,NA,TRBV7-2,TRBJ1-1,TGTGCCAGCAGCTCCAATGTCATGGTCCAGCCTTTCTTT,CASSSNVMVQPFF